This TCR beta chain was identified during a study of CD8+ T cells in alopecia areata. Following RNA extraction, reverse transcription yielded cDNA that acted as the sequencing template. Some clones are missing from TCRdb's copy, which holds only in-frame ones; the method was immunoSEQ multiplex PCR. The sample records 200,000 to 250,000 clones, 64% being singletons. Treatment indicated: oral pan-JAK inhibitor, 5-10 mg twice daily. CDR1 SGDLS and CDR2 YYNGEE come from the germline V gene. The CDR3 sequence is 16 residues long. V lost 4 bases, J lost 0 bases, and 14 bases lay in between. This clone turned up a few times.

The V and J genes are TRBV9 and TRBJ2-4; D remains unclear. The clonotype comes from a human donor with alopecia areata. The sequenced sample was CD4+ T cells sorted from blood, obtained at week 4, from a patient treated with tofacitinib. The CDR3 reads CASSRSGAIAKNIQYF. In DNA, the CDR3 is TGTGCCAGCAGCCGCTCGGGCGCCATAGCCAAAAACATTCAGTACTTC. Based on the CDR3 plus reference TRBV9 and TRBJ2-4, the full variable domain is DSGVTQTPKHLITATGQRVTLRCSPRSGDLSVYWYQQSLDQGLQFLIQYYNGEERAKGNILERFSAQQFPDLHSELNLSSLELGDSALYFCASSRSGAIAKNIQYFGAGTRLSVL.